A selection of T cell receptor beta chains follows, all from one sample in a study of blood T cell repertoires in COVID-19. Produced via immunoSEQ multiplex PCR; TCRdb's table is partial and in-frame only. The sample holds approximately 250,000 clones, around 93% seen once. The sequencing input was PBMCs or T cells enriched from blood (not recorded which). The receptors were sampled from a man in his forties or fifties who had been exposed to COVID-19. Each CDR3 is given with its conserved first and last residue. A D gene is named only where the DNA matches it firmly.

D	V	J	DNA	CDR3
.	TRBV29-1	TRBJ1-4	TGCAGCGTTGGTGGAGCCCCTAATGAAAAACTGTTTTTT	CSVGGAPNEKLFF
.	TRBV9	TRBJ2-7	TGTGCCAGCAGCCCCCTCCGGGACTTGCCCTACGAGCAGTACTTC	CASSPLRDLPYEQYF
.	TRBV29-1	TRBJ1-1	TGCAGCGTTGATGTGGACAGCCGTTGGACTGAAGCTTTCTTT	CSVDVDSRWTEAFF
.	TRBV28	TRBJ2-7	TGTGCCAGCAGTTCCGACGGGACCTACGAGCAGTACTTC	CASSSDGTYEQYF
TRBD1	TRBV4-1	TRBJ1-4	TGCGCCAGCAGCCAGCCTCGGACAGGGAATGAAAAACTGTTTTTT	CASSQPRTGNEKLFF
TRBD1	TRBV7-9	TRBJ1-1	TGTGCCAGCAACGGACAGGGGGTCGACACTGAAGCTTTCTTT	CASNGQGVDTEAFF
.	TRBV15	TRBJ1-5	TGTGCCACCAGCTCGGTATATAGCAATCAGCCCCAGCATTTT	CATSSVYSNQPQHF
TRBD2	TRBV10-3	TRBJ2-2	TGTGCCATGGGACTAGCGGGAGAACGGGGCACCGGGGAGCTGTTTTTT	CAMGLAGERGTGELFF
TRBD2	TRBV10-1	TRBJ2-7	TGCGCCAGCAGTGCCGGGACTAGCCGAGGTTACCACGAGCAGTACTTC	CASSAGTSRGYHEQYF
TRBD2	TRBV24-1	TRBJ2-2	TGTGCCACCAGTGATTCGCTGAGGACTAGCGGGAGTACCGGGGAGCTGTTTTTT	CATSDSLRTSGSTGELFF
TRBD1	TRBV28	TRBJ2-2	TGTGCCAGCAGCCGGGCGGGACAGGGGAACACCGGGGAGCTGTTTTTT	CASSRAGQGNTGELFF
.	TRBV6-6	TRBJ2-7	TGTGCCAGCAGTTACAGGCAGGGGATCTACGAGCAGTACTTC	CASSYRQGIYEQYF
.	TRBV18	TRBJ2-7	TGTGCCAGCTCAGAGACTAGTCCCCAATACTCCTACGAGCAGTACTTC	CASSETSPQYSYEQYF
.	TRBV2	TRBJ2-2	TGTGCCAGCAGTGGATGGCAGGCCGCGAACACCGGGGAGCTGTTTTTT	CASSGWQAANTGELFF
TRBD1	TRBV27	TRBJ2-7	TGTGCCAGCAGTTTTAAACCTCAACTCGGGACAGGGCACTCCTACGAGCAGTACTTC	CASSFKPQLGTGHSYEQYF
TRBD1	TRBV15	TRBJ1-5	TGTGCCACAAGCACAGGGGGCGGGAATCAGCCCCAGCATTTT	CATSTGGGNQPQHF
.	TRBV11-2	TRBJ1-2	TGTGCCAGCAGCTTAGACAGGGCCCCCATCGGTGGTGGCTACACCTTC	CASSLDRAPIGGGYTF
.	TRBV28	TRBJ1-5	TGTGCCAGCAGTTTAGGAACCACAACTCACTATAGCAATCAGCCCCAGCATTTT	CASSLGTTTHYSNQPQHF
TRBD2	TRBV2	TRBJ2-7	TGTGCCAGCAGTGAGGCGGGAGGCTCCTACGAGCAGTACTTC	CASSEAGGSYEQYF
TRBD1	TRBV6-1	TRBJ1-2	TGTGCCAGCAGTGAATTAGAGGGGACAGGGCGGTATGGCTACACCTTC	CASSELEGTGRYGYTF
.	TRBV3-1/TRBV3-2	TRBJ2-7	TGTGCCAGCAGCCAGGCTAGCGTATCCTACGAGCAGTACTTC	CASSQASVSYEQYF
TRBD1	TRBV25-1	TRBJ1-5	TGTGCCAGCACAGGGGGTCTGGGGCCCCAGCATTTT	CASTGGLGPQHF
.	TRBV30	TRBJ1-2	TGTGCCTGGAGTGTATGGGCAGGGTCGGACTATGGCTACACCTTC	CAWSVWAGSDYGYTF
.	TRBV7-9	TRBJ2-3	TGTGCCAGCAGCTACGGGATTTCGAGCACAGATACGCAGTATTTT	CASSYGISSTDTQYF
.	TRBV6-5	TRBJ2-6	TGTGCCAGCAGTTACTCGTCTAACTCTGGGGCCAACGTCCTGACTTTC	CASSYSSNSGANVLTF
.	TRBV6-5	TRBJ1-2	TGTGCCAGCAGGGTGGGTAGCAACTATGGCTACACCTTC	CASRVGSNYGYTF
TRBD2	TRBV9	TRBJ2-2	TGTGCCAGCAGCGTAGGGGCTAGCGGGAACACCGGGGAGCTGTTTTTT	CASSVGASGNTGELFF
TRBD1	TRBV3-1/TRBV3-2	TRBJ1-4	TGTGCCAGCAGCCAAATGACAGGGAGCAATGAAAAACTGTTTTTT	CASSQMTGSNEKLFF
.	TRBV6-2/TRBV6-3	TRBJ2-2	TGTGCCAGCAGTTACTCGTTAAGTCGGTCTGGGGAGCTGTTTTTT	CASSYSLSRSGELFF
.	TRBV27	TRBJ2-3	TGTGCCAGCAGTTTAGTCGGCAGGGGCACAGATACGCAGTATTTT	CASSLVGRGTDTQYF
TRBD2	TRBV6-5	TRBJ2-7	TGTGCCAACAATAGCGGGGCGACCTACGAGCAGTACTTC	CANNSGATYEQYF
.	TRBV5-1	TRBJ1-2	TGCGCCAGCAGCTTGTCGACAGTAACCTATGGCTACACCTTC	CASSLSTVTYGYTF
TRBD1	TRBV3-1/TRBV3-2	TRBJ2-7	TGTGCCAGCAGCCGCAGGGACAGGGTAATATACGAGCAGTACTTC	CASSRRDRVIYEQYF
.	TRBV30	TRBJ1-2	TGTGCCTGGAGTGTAACTAGGGGCTACACCTTC	CAWSVTRGYTF